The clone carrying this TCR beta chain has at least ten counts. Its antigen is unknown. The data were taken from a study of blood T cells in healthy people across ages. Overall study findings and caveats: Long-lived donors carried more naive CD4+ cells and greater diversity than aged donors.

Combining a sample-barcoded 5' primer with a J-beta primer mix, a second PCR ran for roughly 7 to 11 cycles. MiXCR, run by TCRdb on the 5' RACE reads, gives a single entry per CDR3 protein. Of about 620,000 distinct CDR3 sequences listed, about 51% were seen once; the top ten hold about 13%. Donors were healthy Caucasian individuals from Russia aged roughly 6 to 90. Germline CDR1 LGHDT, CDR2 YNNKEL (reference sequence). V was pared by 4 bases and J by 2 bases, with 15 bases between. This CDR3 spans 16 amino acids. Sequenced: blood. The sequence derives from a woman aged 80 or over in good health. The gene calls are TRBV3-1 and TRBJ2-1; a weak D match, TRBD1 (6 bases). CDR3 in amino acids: CASSPYDRSPYNEQFF. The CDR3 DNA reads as TGTGCCAGCAGCCCGTACGACAGGTCCCCCTACAATGAGCAGTTCTTC.